This paragraph covers one TCR beta chain sequence. Enrolment of Seattle patients took place during active infection, and they were followed longitudinally. CDR1 KGHSH and CDR2 LQKENI come from the germline V gene. V was trimmed by 6 bases and J by 2 bases, leaving 15 bases between them. CDR3 size: 15 residues. Per the authors' pipeline: Reference gene primer amplification yielded estimated nucleated cell counts. Method: immunoSEQ multiplex PCR; TCRdb's copy keeps in-frame clones and lacks some. V and J calls and clone size come straight from that table; D and trimming were deduced from the DNA. The data hold approximately 92,000 clones, with around nine tenths observed a single time. The data originate from a study of blood T cell repertoires in COVID-19. Study at large: Samples of COVID-19 (acute and convalescent) were obtained from the United States, Italy and Spain. The analysed material was cDNA or gDNA that came from T cells, B-cell-depleted T cells, or PBMCs.

The TCR comes from a woman in her fifties or sixties with COVID-19, enrolled during active disease. The sample taken for sequencing was peripheral blood. The chain uses TRBV18 and TRBJ2-3; a possible D gene is TRBD1 (5 bases). CDR3 DNA sequence: TGTGCCAGCTCCAGTGGTCTAGGGGACACAGATACGCAGTATTTT. It codes for CASSSGLGDTDTQYF.